The 13 T cell receptor beta chains listed next were all sequenced from one sample in a study of blood T cell repertoires in COVID-19 (dated by TCRdb to the early 2020s). The library relied on the immunoSEQ multiplex PCR assay. Here the immuneACCESS table is served through TCRdb, limited to in-frame sequences with V and J called. Missing clones are a known gap in these copies; in checked studies unresolved V genes cover under half, and the rest lacks a known reason. This sample holds about 200,000 clones; 85% were observed only once. 2% to 3% of the sample belongs to the ten largest clones. The specimen was peripheral blood. The receptors originated from a woman in her 70s with COVID-19, enrolled during active disease.

This chain joins TRBV7-3 and TRBJ2-3, with 9 bases fitting TRBD2. V was clipped by 3 bases and J by 2 bases; unmatched bases: 6. CDR3 length equals 16 residues. In germline, CDR1 is SGHTA, CDR2 FQGTGA. CDR3 coding DNA: TGTGCCAGCAGCTTGGGAGTAGCGGGAGACACAGATACGCAGTATTTT. Its protein is CASSLGVAGDTDTQYF.

A remark on this clone: The germline gene is not matched at one end of the junction; a read error may be the cause. V gene TRBV4-1 combines with J gene TRBJ2-7; D possibly corresponds to TRBD1 (5 bases). CDR1 MGHRA and CDR2 YSYEKL come from the germline V gene. This CDR3 contains 16 residues. The CDR3 region has the DNA TGCGCCAGCAGCCAAGTTTTCGGAAACAGCAGGGCCGAGCAATACTTC. Translating gives CASSQVFGNSRAEQYF.

The gene calls are TRBV27 and TRBJ2-7, with D perhaps TRBD2 (5 bases). Trimming removed 2 bases at V and 2 bases at J, with 13 bases between. CDR1 MNHEY and CDR2 SMNVEV come from the germline V gene (reference sequence). CDR3 length equals 15 residues. The CDR3 spells CASSLGSSGTYEQYF. In DNA form, the CDR3 reads TGTGCCAGCAGTTTAGGGAGCTCGGGGACCTACGAGCAGTACTTC.

The V call is TRBV27, the J call TRBJ2-7; 7 positions match TRBD1. This CDR3 has 14 amino acids. V lost 5 bases to trimming and J lost 4 bases; unmatched junction nucleotides: 8. Germline loops: CDR1 MNHEY, CDR2 SMNVEV (reference sequence). The chain's CDR3 is CASSRRQGMYEQYF. CDR3 nucleotide sequence: TGTGCCAGCAGTCGGAGACAGGGAATGTACGAGCAGTACTTC.

This chain joins TRBV19 and TRBJ2-5; D remains unclear. Germline lookup yields CDR1 LNHDA and CDR2 SQIVND (reference sequence). Trimming removed 4 bases from V and 1 base from J, with 7 bases in between. This CDR3 comprises 13 residues. CDR3 residues: CASSTSVQETQYF. CDR3 in DNA: TGTGCCAGTAGTACATCGGTCCAAGAGACCCAGTACTTC.

This sequence joins TRBV7-2 and TRBJ1-6; D is perhaps TRBD1 (6 bases). CDR1 and CDR2 (germline): SGHTA, FQGNSA. The CDR3 runs to 15 residues. V lost 0 bases to trimming and J lost 8 bases, with 11 bases between them. The CDR3 sequence is CASSLAGRGYSPLHF. The CDR3 nucleotides read TGTGCCAGCAGCTTAGCTGGCAGGGGATATTCACCCCTCCACTTT.

V gene TRBV12-5 combines with J gene TRBJ1-5; 7 bases line up with TRBD1. The ends lost 8 bases at V and 3 bases at J; junction bases unmatched: 10. Germline assignment: CDR1 LGHNT and CDR2 FRNRAP. The CDR3 runs 15 residues. The CDR3 loop is CASMVGQSLNQPQHF. The CDR3 DNA reads as TGTGCTAGTATGGTGGGACAGAGTCTCAATCAGCCCCAGCATTTT.

This chain uses TRBV5-5 with TRBJ2-2; unclear D gene. CDR1 SGHKS and CDR2 YYEKEE come from the germline V gene (reference sequence). The CDR3 runs 16 residues. V lost 2 bases, J lost 2 bases, and 13 bases lay in between. CDR3 protein: CASSFSVGGNTGELFF. The CDR3 bases are TGTGCCAGCAGCTTCTCGGTAGGCGGAAACACCGGGGAGCTGTTTTTT.

The rearrangement uses TRBV7-8 and TRBJ1-6; D is perhaps TRBD1 (6 bases). The germline V and J ends were trimmed by 4 bases and 14 bases, with 21 bases remaining between them. This CDR3 has 15 residues. CDR1 is SGHVS, CDR2 FQNEAQ, per germline. The CDR3 is CASSWGLRTGKTLHF. The CDR3 DNA follows: TGTGCCAGCAGCTGGGGGCTAAGGACGGGCAAAACCCTCCACTTT.

V and J are TRBV18 and TRBJ2-3, with TRBD1 identical over 8 bases. This CDR3 has 14 amino acids. Trimming cost V 2 bases and J 5 bases; bases outside gene matches: 3. Germline V lookup: CDR1 KGHSH, CDR2 LQKENI. DNA of the CDR3: TGTGCCAGCTCACCAACAGGGGGAATAGATACGCAGTATTTT. It translates to CASSPTGGIDTQYF.

V is TRBV7-9 and J is TRBJ2-2, with no clear D. The ends were cut back, 5 bases at V and 8 bases at J, with 6 bases in the middle. The germline gives CDR1 SEHNR, CDR2 FQNEAQ (reference sequence). This CDR3 comprises 11 residues. The CDR3 sequence: CASSLLGELFF. The CDR3, as DNA: TGTGCCAGCAGCCTCCTTGGGGAGCTGTTTTTT.

J is TRBJ2-7 and V is TRBV11-2; TRBD1 might be the D (6 bases). V was pared by 3 bases and J by 5 bases, with 20 bases between. Germline lookup yields CDR1 SGHAT and CDR2 FQNNGV. This CDR3 is 16 amino acids long. The CDR3 reads CASSFLRSSDRNEQYF. Here the CDR3 DNA reads TGTGCCAGCAGCTTTCTTAGGTCCTCAGACAGGAACGAGCAGTACTTC.

V is TRBV6-2 or TRBV6-3 and J is TRBJ2-5, with D unclear. Germline V lookup: CDR1 MNHEY, CDR2 SVGEGT. The CDR3 runs 13 residues. Trimming cost V 0 bases and J 9 bases, with 11 bases left between them. Here the CDR3 DNA reads TGTGCCAGCAGTTACTCGATGGGCGTGGCCCAGTACTTC. Translation: CASSYSMGVAQYF.